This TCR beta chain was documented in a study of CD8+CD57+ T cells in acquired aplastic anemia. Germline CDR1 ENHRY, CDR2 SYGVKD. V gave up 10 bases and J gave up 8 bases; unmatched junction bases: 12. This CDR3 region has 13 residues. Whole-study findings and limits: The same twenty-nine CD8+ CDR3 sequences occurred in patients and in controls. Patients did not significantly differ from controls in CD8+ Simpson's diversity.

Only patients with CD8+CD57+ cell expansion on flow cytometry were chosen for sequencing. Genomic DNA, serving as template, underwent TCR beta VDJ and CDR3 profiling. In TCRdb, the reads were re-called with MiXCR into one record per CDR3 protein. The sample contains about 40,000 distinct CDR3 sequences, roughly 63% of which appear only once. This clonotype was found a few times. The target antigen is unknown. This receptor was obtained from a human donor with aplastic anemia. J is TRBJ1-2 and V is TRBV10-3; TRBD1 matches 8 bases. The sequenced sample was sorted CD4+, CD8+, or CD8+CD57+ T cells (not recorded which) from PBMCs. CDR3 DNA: TGTGCCAGCCAAGGGGACAGGTCTTCAGGCTACACCTTC. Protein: CASQGDRSSGYTF.